The sequence of this T cell receptor (beta chain) was determined in a study of T cell responses to AZD1222 COVID-19 vaccine. Overall study context: Pooling covered second doses at about 4 or about 12 weeks. Regarding the study as a whole: Across the whole spike, CD4 TCRs peaked at regions 160-218 and 743-854. Repertoire sampling happened only post peak T cell response. Nearly half of the spike-specific TCRs reportedly recognize variant regions that carry no mutations.

Produced via immunoSEQ multiplex PCR; TCRdb's table is partial and in-frame only. The data hold 90,000 to 120,000 clones, with about 90% observed a single time. The CDR3 length is 13 residues. Trimming took 0 bases from V and 2 from J, leaving 5 bases between them. CDR1 and CDR2 from the germline V gene are SGHRS and YFSETQ. A remark on this clone: The antigen remains unidentified. The same CDR3 can be traced to other DNA sequences in this sample.

The receptor was isolated from an adult in good health. The chain links TRBV5-1 to TRBJ1-2; D gene unclear. Specimen: peripheral blood, collected on day 0 of AZD1222 vaccination. The CDR3 DNA reads TGCGCCAGCAGCTTGGCAGGCAACTATGGCTACACCTTC. Translating gives CASSLAGNYGYTF.